This T cell receptor beta chain is drawn from a study of T cells in Graves' hyperthyroidism and ophthalmopathy. Study-wide findings and caveats: Researchers found most expanded thyroid clonotypes above 0.001 in blood as well.

The CDR3 contains 17 residues. V was pared by 2 bases and J by 0 bases, with 1 base of the junction left unmatched. Germline CDR1 reads MNHNS; CDR2 reads SASEGT. Amplification of TCR beta CDR3 regions was performed using RNA transcripts as template. HTBI primers drove first-round RT-PCR of the TCR CDR3. TCRdb reanalysed the multiplex PCR reads using MiXCR and keeps one entry per CDR3 protein. This sample has some 300,000 distinct CDR3 sequences; roughly 19% occur once, and the top ten carry roughly 40%. With duration under 3 months, ophthalmopathy was active: Clinical Activity Score at least 3, NOSPECS at least 4. Patients were excluded for uncontrolled infection, other autoimmune disease, pregnancy or lactation. On the basis of clinical symptoms, serum thyroxine and TRAb, thyroid ultrasound and orbital computed tomography, diagnoses were made. Ten or more counts support this clonotype. No antigen is known for it.

Sequencing was done on a sample of blood. J is TRBJ2-1 and V is TRBV6-1; TRBD2 aligns across 13 bases. This TCR was sampled from a man between 50 and 59 years old with Graves' ophthalmopathy. The chain's CDR3 is CASSETSGRASYNEQFF. The CDR3 region has the DNA TGTGCCAGCAGTGAAACTAGCGGGAGGGCCTCCTACAATGAGCAGTTCTTC.